The 32 T cell receptor beta chains presented below share a single source sample, sequenced in a study of T cell changes during pregnancy in multiple sclerosis. Measured with immunoSEQ multiplex PCR; TCRdb has only the in-frame clones, and not every one. In the table there are about 36,000 clones, around 89% of which are singletons. Material: CD8+ T cells from peripheral blood mononuclear cells, obtained in the third trimester of pregnancy. The receptors derive from a female donor with multiple sclerosis, enrolled in a pregnancy study.

The rearrangement joins TRBV2 to TRBJ1-1; 10 nucleotides line up with TRBD1. The V gene's germline CDR1 is SNHLY and CDR2 FYNNEI. The CDR3 consists of 14 residues. Trimming at V came to 8 bases and at J to 4 bases, leaving 7 bases not matched to a gene. DNA of the CDR3: TGTGCCAGCGGCGTGACAGGGGGCCCCACTGAAGCTTTCTTT. Protein product: CASGVTGGPTEAFF.

The chain uses TRBV7-9 and TRBJ2-2, with 8 positions matching TRBD2. Germline CDR1 is SEHNR and CDR2 is FQNEAQ (reference sequence). This CDR3 spans 17 amino acids. Trimming removed 4 bases from V and 6 bases from J; junction bases left unmatched: 13. The CDR3 coding sequence is TGTGCCAGCAGCTCCTTAGCGGGGAACGGTGGGTCCGGGGAGCTGTTTTTT. Its translation is CASSSLAGNGGSGELFF.

The gene calls are TRBV27 and TRBJ2-7; possibly TRBD2 for D (5 bases). Germline V gives CDR1 MNHEY, CDR2 SMNVEV (reference sequence). This CDR3 has 14 amino acids. V was cut by 5 bases and J by 3 bases, with 14 bases left in between. CDR3 sequence (DNA): TGTGCCAGCAGTCCCCTAGCCAAGGGCTACGAGCAGTACTTC. Its protein is CASSPLAKGYEQYF.

The chain couples TRBV19 to TRBJ1-1, with 8 bases that match TRBD1. CDR1 LNHDA and CDR2 SQIVND come from the germline V gene (reference sequence). V lost 9 bases, J lost 1 base, and 4 bases stayed unmatched. The CDR3 is made up of 13 amino acids. The CDR3 DNA follows: TGTGCCAGCCGGGACAGGCAGAACACTGAAGCTTTCTTT. It yields the protein CASRDRQNTEAFF.

This clone was seen just once. The chain recombines TRBV4-2 with TRBJ2-7, with 13 bases matching TRBD2. This CDR3 contains 17 residues. Unmatched junction bases numbered 9, after V lost 2 bases and J lost 5 bases. Looked up from germline, CDR1 is LGHNA and CDR2 is YNFKEQ. The CDR3 region has the DNA TGTGCCAGCAGCCAATTCACTAGCGGGAGGGCCCTAGACGAGCAGTACTTC. As protein: CASSQFTSGRALDEQYF.

V is TRBV7-2 and J is TRBJ2-1; the D is unclear. The CDR3 has 13 amino acids. The germline V gene encodes CDR1 SGHTA and CDR2 FQGNSA. Deletions cut 4 bases from V and 9 bases from J, with 13 bases between. The CDR3 DNA reads as TGTGCCAGCAGCTCCACATCAGGCCCTGAGCAGTTCTTC. Its translation is CASSSTSGPEQFF. The full variable domain, rest sourced from reference TRBV7-2 and TRBJ2-1, is GAGVSQSPSNKVTEKGKDVELRCDPISGHTALYWYRQSLGQGLEFLIYFQGNSAPDKSGLPSDRFSAERTGGSVSTLTIQRTQQEDSAVYLCASSSTSGPEQFFGPGTRLTVL.

This chain uses TRBV9 with TRBJ2-7; no definite D call. Trimming left V 0 bases short and J 0 bases short, with 7 bases between. Germline CDR1 reads SGDLS; CDR2 reads YYNGEE. This CDR3 has 14 amino acids. CDR3 nucleotide sequence: TGTGCCAGCAGCGTAGGGCAGAACTCCTACGAGCAGTACTTC. Translation: CASSVGQNSYEQYF.

The chain carries TRBV9 and TRBJ2-1; perhaps TRBD2 as D (6 bases). V lost 2 bases to trimming and J lost 7 bases, with 13 bases between them. The CDR3 totals 14 residues. Germline lookup yields CDR1 SGDLS and CDR2 YYNGEE. CDR3 in amino acids: CASSVDLAPNEQFF. The CDR3 DNA reads as TGTGCCAGCAGCGTGGATCTAGCGCCAAATGAGCAGTTCTTC.

This clone was seen once. This chain joins TRBV27 and TRBJ2-7; D not certain. Germline V lookup: CDR1 MNHEY, CDR2 SMNVEV (reference sequence). This CDR3 region has 13 residues. The V end lost 1 base, the J end lost 1 base, and 5 bases lay between the germline ends. This CDR3 is CASSLYQSYEQYF. Written as DNA, the CDR3 is TGTGCCAGCAGTTTATACCAGTCCTACGAGCAGTACTTC.

The chain employs TRBV12-5 and TRBJ2-2, with 9 bases fitting TRBD1. The V and J ends lost 6 bases and 4 bases, in that order; junction bases with no gene match: 6. The CDR3 is made up of 15 amino acids. Germline assignment: CDR1 LGHNT and CDR2 FRNRAP. CDR3 nucleotide sequence: TGTGCTAGTGGAGACAGGGGGAAGAGCACCGGGGAGCTGTTTTTT. Translation gives CASGDRGKSTGELFF.

This chain links TRBV21-1 with TRBJ2-7; the tabulated D call, TRBD2, remains unverified against the DNA. TRBV21-1 is deemed a pseudogene. The CDR3 has 17 amino acids. CDR3 bases: TGTGCCAGCAGCAAAAATAGTCTACTAGCGGGAGCGATCGAGCAGTACTTC. This gives the protein CASSKNSLLAGAIEQYF.

The gene calls are TRBV29-1 and TRBJ1-2, with TRBD1 as a possible D gene (6 bases). CDR1 and CDR2 from the germline V gene are SQVTM and ANQGSEA. CDR3 length equals 15 residues. Trimming stripped 3 bases from V and 4 bases from J, with 18 bases between. The CDR3 region has the DNA TGCAGCGTTGAGGGCCCCAGGGACACCATCTATGGCTACACCTTC. It codes for CSVEGPRDTIYGYTF. Filled out from reference TRBV29-1 and TRBJ1-2, the complete variable domain reads SAVISQKPSRDICQRGTSLTIQCQVDSQVTMMFWYRQQPGQSLTLIATANQGSEATYESGFVIDKFPISRPNLTFSTLTVSNMSPEDSSIYLCSVEGPRDTIYGYTFGSGTRLTVV.

The chain employs TRBV4-2 and TRBJ2-7; perhaps TRBD1 as D (5 bases). The germline gives CDR1 LGHNA, CDR2 YNFKEQ. This CDR3 has 15 residues. Trimming left V 0 bases short and J 2 bases short, with 11 bases between. The CDR3 bases are TGTGCCAGCAGCCAAGAGGACCCAGGGACCTACGAGCAGTACTTC. Amino acid sequence: CASSQEDPGTYEQYF.

V and J are TRBV2 and TRBJ1-4; the match to TRBD1 covers 11 bases. This CDR3 comprises 15 residues. Germline V gene lookup returns CDR1 SNHLY and CDR2 FYNNEI. Unmatched junction bases numbered 8, after V lost 6 bases and J lost 8 bases. The DNA of the CDR3 is TGTGCCAGCAGCCGGACAGGGGGCGGACTAGAAAAACTGTTTTTT. It codes for CASSRTGGGLEKLFF.

The rearrangement links TRBV2 to TRBJ2-5, with 8 bases aligning to TRBD2. The DNA end lines up better with TRBJ2-7; the J call may be wrong. This CDR3 is built from 15 residues. CDR1 SNHLY and CDR2 FYNNEI come from the germline V gene. The CDR3: CASPREQRGPLEQYF. In nucleotides, the CDR3 is TGTGCCAGCCCCCGGGAACAGCGGGGGCCGCTCGAGCAGTACTTC.

The V call is TRBV2, the J call TRBJ2-7, with D perhaps TRBD1 (9 bases). The V end lost 4 bases, the J end lost 3 bases, and 19 bases lay between the germline ends. The length of the CDR3 is 16 residues. Germline values: CDR1 SNHLY, CDR2 FYNNEI. The CDR3 loop reads CASSGRGGQGNYEQYF. In DNA, the CDR3 is TGTGCCAGCAGTGGACGGGGGGGACAGGGAAACTACGAGCAGTACTTC.

The rearrangement uses TRBV29-1 and TRBJ1-1; TRBD1 might be the D (6 bases). The CDR3 sequence is 14 residues long. The germline gives CDR1 SQVTM, CDR2 ANQGSEA. V gave up 7 bases and J gave up 0 bases, with 15 bases separating them. The CDR3 DNA sequence: TGCAGCGCCGAACAGGGAAGGATGAACACTGAAGCTTTCTTT. Translated: CSAEQGRMNTEAFF.

This chain connects TRBV28 to TRBJ2-1, with 7 nucleotides matching TRBD2. There are 14 residues in the CDR3. Per the germline V gene, CDR1 is MDHEN and CDR2 is SYDVKM. The V and J ends lost 1 base and 5 bases, in that order; junction bases with no gene match: 2. CDR3 protein: CASSLLGGDNEQFF. The CDR3 DNA is TGTGCCAGCAGTTTATTGGGAGGGGACAATGAGCAGTTCTTC.

The genes are TRBV6-5 and TRBJ2-1; a weak D match, TRBD1 (6 bases). Germline-derived CDR1 and CDR2 are MNHEY and SVGAGI. CDR3 size: 14 residues. The V end lost 2 bases, the J end lost 15 bases, and 20 bases lay between the germline ends. CDR3 sequence (DNA): TGTGCCAGCAGTTACACTGACAGGTCCCACGGTCGGTTCTTC. This codes for CASSYTDRSHGRFF.

The gene calls are TRBV27 and TRBJ1-5; TRBD1 aligns across 9 bases. With V trimmed by 5 bases and J by 7 bases, 6 bases remained unmatched. The CDR3 totals 14 residues. CDR1 is MNHEY, CDR2 SMNVEV, per germline (reference sequence). The CDR3 sequence is CASSPGTGRQPQHF. The CDR3 nucleotides read TGTGCCAGCAGTCCCGGGACAGGGAGGCAGCCCCAGCATTTT.

This clone was detected only once. The chain joins TRBV6-5 to TRBJ2-7; TRBD2 agrees at 15 bases. V gave up 5 bases and J gave up 6 bases; unmatched junction bases: 5. CDR1 is MNHEY, CDR2 SVGAGI, per germline. The CDR3 covers 15 residues. In nucleotides, the CDR3 is TGTGCCAGCAGTGGACTAGCGGGAGGGTCCGGCGAGCAGTACTTC. It yields the protein CASSGLAGGSGEQYF.

The chain combines TRBV30 with TRBJ2-7; D might be TRBD2 (5 bases). This CDR3 comprises 11 residues. V was pared by 4 bases and J by 4 bases, with 8 bases between. Germline CDR1 and CDR2: GTSNPN and SVGIG (reference sequence). CDR3: CAWMGGYEQYF. Written as DNA, the CDR3 is TGTGCCTGGATGGGCGGGTACGAGCAGTACTTC.

The J gene is TRBJ2-1, the V gene TRBV19, with 11 bases fitting TRBD2. V lost 5 bases and J lost 6; bases outside the gene matches: 12. The CDR3 is 17 residues long. CDR1 and CDR2 (germline): LNHDA, SQIVND (reference sequence). The chain's CDR3 is CASSVPGLAEGGNEQFF. CDR3 bases: TGTGCCAGTAGTGTCCCGGGACTAGCGGAGGGGGGCAATGAGCAGTTCTTC.

The rearrangement links TRBV19 to TRBJ1-2; TRBD1 matches 8 bases. This CDR3 has 14 residues. The V gene's germline CDR1 is LNHDA and CDR2 SQIVND (reference sequence). CDR3 nucleotides: TGTGCTACCTTAACAGGGGGAGCTAACTATGGCTACACCTTC. Its protein is CATLTGGANYGYTF.

The chain has TRBV7-6 and TRBJ2-7; 9 positions agree with TRBD1. From germline, CDR1 is SGHVS and CDR2 FNYEAQ. With 4 bases clipped from V and 1 base from J, the junction kept 2 bases outside the gene matches. CDR3 length: 14 residues. The CDR3 DNA follows: TGTGCCAGCAGCTCCGGGACAGGGTCCTACGAGCAGTACTTC. Translation: CASSSGTGSYEQYF.

This chain connects TRBV7-6 to TRBJ1-1; tentatively, D is TRBD1 (6 bases). The germline gives CDR1 SGHVS, CDR2 FNYEAQ. The CDR3 totals 12 residues. V lost 1 base to trimming and J lost 8 bases, with 8 bases between them. The CDR3 nucleotides read TGTGCCAGCAGCTTAGGCAGGGGAGAAGCTTTCTTT. It codes for CASSLGRGEAFF.

V gene TRBV6-1 combines with J gene TRBJ2-1; 9 bases agree with TRBD1. V lost 3 bases, J lost 8 bases, and 11 bases stayed unmatched. Germline values: CDR1 MNHNS, CDR2 SASEGT. This CDR3 is 16 amino acids long. The CDR3, as DNA: TGTGCCAGCAGTGACAGAGGCGGGACAGGGACTTATGAGCAGTTCTTC. This encodes CASSDRGGTGTYEQFF.

This chain links TRBV27 with TRBJ2-7; no reliable D call. This CDR3 contains 12 residues. V was trimmed by 8 bases and J by 7 bases, leaving 15 bases between them. Germline CDR1 is MNHEY and CDR2 is SMNVEV (reference sequence). In nucleotides, the CDR3 is TGTGCCAGCCACAGAATCGGATCTGAGCAGTACTTC. Amino acid sequence: CASHRIGSEQYF.

V and J are TRBV10-2 and TRBJ2-2; maybe TRBD1 (6 bases). Germline CDR1 is WSHSY and CDR2 is SAAADI. The CDR3 sequence is 15 residues long. Trimming left V 6 bases short and J 3 bases short, with 14 bases between. The CDR3 DNA sequence: TGCGCCAGCAGCCCCGTGGGGGCGGACACCGGGGAGCTGTTTTTT. Amino acid sequence: CASSPVGADTGELFF.

The J gene is TRBJ2-7, the V gene TRBV4-1; 7 bases are shared with TRBD2. The CDR3 totals 14 residues. Per germline, CDR1 MGHRA and CDR2 YSYEKL. The junction had 3 bases not matched to a gene; V was cut back by 4 bases and J by 0 bases. CDR3 in amino acids: CASSPTSDSYEQYF. The DNA for the CDR3 is TGCGCCAGCAGCCCCACTAGCGACTCCTACGAGCAGTACTTC.

The chain links TRBV7-8 to TRBJ2-1, with TRBD2 identical over 13 bases. CDR1 SGHVS and CDR2 FQNEAQ come from the germline V gene. Losses at the gene ends were 5 bases for V and 9 bases for J; bases not matched to a gene: 10. There are 16 residues in the CDR3. CDR3 sequence reads: CASSLKPGLAGFEQFF. The CDR3 nucleotides read TGTGCCAGCAGCCTCAAACCGGGACTAGCGGGGTTTGAGCAGTTCTTC.

This clone was counted between two and nine times. V is TRBV27 and J is TRBJ1-2; 7 positions agree with TRBD1. With V trimmed by 0 bases and J by 3 bases, 10 bases remained unmatched. The CDR3 is made up of 17 amino acids. CDR1 and CDR2 (germline): MNHEY, SMNVEV (reference sequence). CDR3 residues: CASSLSPTGTQHYGYTF. The CDR3 coding sequence is TGTGCCAGCAGTTTATCCCCGACAGGGACCCAACACTATGGCTACACCTTC.